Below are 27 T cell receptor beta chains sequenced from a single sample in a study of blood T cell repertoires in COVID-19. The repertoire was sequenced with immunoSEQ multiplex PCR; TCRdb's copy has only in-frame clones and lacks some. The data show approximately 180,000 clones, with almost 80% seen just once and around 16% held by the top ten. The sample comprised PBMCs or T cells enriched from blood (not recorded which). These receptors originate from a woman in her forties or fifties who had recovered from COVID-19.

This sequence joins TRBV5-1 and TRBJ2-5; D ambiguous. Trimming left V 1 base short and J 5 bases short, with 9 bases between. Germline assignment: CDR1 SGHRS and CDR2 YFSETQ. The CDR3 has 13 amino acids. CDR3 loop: CASSLIPLETQYF. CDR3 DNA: TGCGCCAGCAGCTTGATTCCACTGGAGACCCAGTACTTC.

CDR3 nucleotides: TGCGCCAGCAGCTACTATCTAGGACTTACGAATGAGCAGTTCTTC. It codes for CASSYYLGLTNEQFF. The chain combines TRBV4-1 with TRBJ2-1, with TRBD2 as a possible D gene (5 bases). This CDR3 spans 15 amino acids. V dropped 5 bases and J dropped 7 bases, with 18 bases sitting between them. Germline V gene lookup returns CDR1 MGHRA and CDR2 YSYEKL.

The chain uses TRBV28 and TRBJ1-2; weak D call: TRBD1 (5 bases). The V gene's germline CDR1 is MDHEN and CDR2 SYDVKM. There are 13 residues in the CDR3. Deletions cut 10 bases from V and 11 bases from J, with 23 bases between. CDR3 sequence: CAIRGVPDHFYTF. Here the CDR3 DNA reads TGTGCCATCCGGGGGGTCCCAGACCATTTTTACACCTTC.

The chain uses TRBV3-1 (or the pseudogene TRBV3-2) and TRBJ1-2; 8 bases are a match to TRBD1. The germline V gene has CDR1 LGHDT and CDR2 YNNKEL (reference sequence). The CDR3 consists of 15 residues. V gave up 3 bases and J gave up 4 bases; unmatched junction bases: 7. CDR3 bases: TGTGCCAGCAGCCACGGGACAGGCCAAGTCTATGGCTACACCTTC. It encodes CASSHGTGQVYGYTF.

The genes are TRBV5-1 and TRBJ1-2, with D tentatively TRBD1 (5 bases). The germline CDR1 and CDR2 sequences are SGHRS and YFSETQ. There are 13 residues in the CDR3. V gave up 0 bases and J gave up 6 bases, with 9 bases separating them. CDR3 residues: CASSLDGANGYTF. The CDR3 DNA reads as TGCGCCAGCAGCTTGGATGGGGCGAATGGCTACACCTTC.

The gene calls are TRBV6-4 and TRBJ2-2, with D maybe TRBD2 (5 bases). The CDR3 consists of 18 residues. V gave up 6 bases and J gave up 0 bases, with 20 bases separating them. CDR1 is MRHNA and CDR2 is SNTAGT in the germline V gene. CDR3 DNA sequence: TGTGCCAGCAGCCTGGACGGGGTGGGGTTCGCGAACACCGGGGAGCTGTTTTTT. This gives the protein CASSLDGVGFANTGELFF.

The chain's CDR3 is CSASSRNTEAFF. CDR3 sequence (DNA): TGCAGTGCTAGTAGTAGGAACACTGAAGCTTTCTTT. This rearrangement joins TRBV20-1 to TRBJ1-1; no clear D. The V gene's germline CDR1 is DFQATT and CDR2 SNEGSKA (reference sequence). There are 12 residues in the CDR3. Trimming removed 3 bases at V and 1 base at J, with 6 bases between.

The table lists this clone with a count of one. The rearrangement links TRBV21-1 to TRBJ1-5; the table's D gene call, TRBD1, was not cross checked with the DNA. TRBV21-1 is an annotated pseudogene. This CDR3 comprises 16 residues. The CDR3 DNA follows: TGTGCCAGCATAACGTTATCCGCCAGGGGGCGGGAGCCCCAGCATTTT. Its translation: CASITLSARGREPQHF.

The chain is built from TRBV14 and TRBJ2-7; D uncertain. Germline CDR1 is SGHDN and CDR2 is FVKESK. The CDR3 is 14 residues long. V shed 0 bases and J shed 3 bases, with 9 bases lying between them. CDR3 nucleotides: TGTGCCAGCAGCCAAGATACCTATGGCTACGAGCAGTACTTC. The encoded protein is CASSQDTYGYEQYF.

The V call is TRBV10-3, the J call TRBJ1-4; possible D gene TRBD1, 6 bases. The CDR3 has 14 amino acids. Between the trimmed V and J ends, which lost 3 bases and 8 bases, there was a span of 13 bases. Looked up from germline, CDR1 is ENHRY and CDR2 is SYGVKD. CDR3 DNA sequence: TGTGCCATCAGTGAAACAGGGTATATCGAAAAACTGTTTTTT. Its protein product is CAISETGYIEKLFF.

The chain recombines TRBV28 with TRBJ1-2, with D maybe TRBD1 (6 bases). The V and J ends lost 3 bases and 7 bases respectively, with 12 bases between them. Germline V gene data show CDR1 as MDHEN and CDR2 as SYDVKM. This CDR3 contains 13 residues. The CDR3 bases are TGTGCCAGCAGTTTGATACAGGGATTTGGCTACACCTTC. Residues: CASSLIQGFGYTF.

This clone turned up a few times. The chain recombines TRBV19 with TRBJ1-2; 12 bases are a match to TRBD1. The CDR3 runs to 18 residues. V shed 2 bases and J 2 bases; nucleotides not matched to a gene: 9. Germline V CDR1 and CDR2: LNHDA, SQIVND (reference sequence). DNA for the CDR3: TGTGCCAGTAGTATACTCAGGGACAGGGGGCGAAAAAACTATGGCTACACCTTC. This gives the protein CASSILRDRGRKNYGYTF.

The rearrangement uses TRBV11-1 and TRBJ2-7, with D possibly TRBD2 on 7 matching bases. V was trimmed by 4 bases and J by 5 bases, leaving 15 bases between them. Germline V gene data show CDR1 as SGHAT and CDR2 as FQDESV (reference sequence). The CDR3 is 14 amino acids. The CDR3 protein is CASSSTRGGNEQYF. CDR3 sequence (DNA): TGTGCCAGCAGCTCCACCAGGGGAGGGAACGAGCAGTACTTC.

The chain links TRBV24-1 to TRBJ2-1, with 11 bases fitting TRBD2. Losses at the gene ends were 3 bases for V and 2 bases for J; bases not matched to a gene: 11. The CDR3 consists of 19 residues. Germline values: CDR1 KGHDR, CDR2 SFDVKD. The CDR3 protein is CATSDPTSGKSRAYNEQFF. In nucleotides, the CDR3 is TGTGCCACCAGTGATCCGACTAGCGGGAAAAGTAGGGCCTACAATGAGCAGTTCTTC.

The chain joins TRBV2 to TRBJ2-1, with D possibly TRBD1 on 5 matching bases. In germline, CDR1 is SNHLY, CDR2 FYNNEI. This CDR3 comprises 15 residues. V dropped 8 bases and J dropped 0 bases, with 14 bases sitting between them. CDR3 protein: CASSPPGRSYNEQFF. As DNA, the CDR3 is TGTGCCAGCTCACCTCCAGGGCGCTCCTACAATGAGCAGTTCTTC.

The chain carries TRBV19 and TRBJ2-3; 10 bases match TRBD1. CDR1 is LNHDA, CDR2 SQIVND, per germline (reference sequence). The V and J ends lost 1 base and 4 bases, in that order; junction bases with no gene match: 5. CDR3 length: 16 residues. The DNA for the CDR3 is TGTGCCAGTAGTATAGGAGTGACAGGGGGCGCAGATACGCAGTATTTT. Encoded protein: CASSIGVTGGADTQYF.

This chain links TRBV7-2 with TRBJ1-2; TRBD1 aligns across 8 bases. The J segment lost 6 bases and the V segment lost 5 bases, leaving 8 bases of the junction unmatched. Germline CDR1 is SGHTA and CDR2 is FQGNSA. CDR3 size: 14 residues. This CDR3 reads CASSPRTGLDGYTF. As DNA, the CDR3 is TGTGCCAGCAGCCCCAGGACAGGGCTGGATGGCTACACCTTC. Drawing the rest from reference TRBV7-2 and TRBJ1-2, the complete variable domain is GAGVSQSPSNKVTEKGKDVELRCDPISGHTALYWYRQSLGQGLEFLIYFQGNSAPDKSGLPSDRFSAERTGGSVSTLTIQRTQQEDSAVYLCASSPRTGLDGYTFGSGTRLTVV.

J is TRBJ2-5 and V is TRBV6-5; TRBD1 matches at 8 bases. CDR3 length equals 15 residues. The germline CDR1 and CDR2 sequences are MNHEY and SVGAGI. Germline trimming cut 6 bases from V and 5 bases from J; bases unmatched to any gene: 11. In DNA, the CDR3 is TGTGCCAGCAGAGATCAGGGGGCTACGAGGGAGACCCAGTACTTC. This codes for CASRDQGATRETQYF.

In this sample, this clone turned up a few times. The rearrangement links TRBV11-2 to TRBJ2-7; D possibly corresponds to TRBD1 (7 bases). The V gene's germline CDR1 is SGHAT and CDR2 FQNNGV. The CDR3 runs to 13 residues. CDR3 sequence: CANSGGPWGEQYF. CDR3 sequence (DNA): TGTGCGAACTCAGGGGGGCCCTGGGGGGAGCAGTACTTC.

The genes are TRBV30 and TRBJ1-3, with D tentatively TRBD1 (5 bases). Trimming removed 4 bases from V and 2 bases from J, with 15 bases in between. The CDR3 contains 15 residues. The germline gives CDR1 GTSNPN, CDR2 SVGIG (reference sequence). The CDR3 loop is CAWTSQTAPGNTIYF. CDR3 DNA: TGTGCCTGGACTTCGCAGACAGCTCCTGGAAACACCATATATTTT.

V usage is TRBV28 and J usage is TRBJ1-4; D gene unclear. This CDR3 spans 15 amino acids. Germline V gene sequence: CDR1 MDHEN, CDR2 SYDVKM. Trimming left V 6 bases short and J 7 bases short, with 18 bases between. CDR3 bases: TGTGCCAGCAGCCAGCAGGTCATGCCCGGTGAAAAACTGTTTTTT. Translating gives CASSQQVMPGEKLFF.

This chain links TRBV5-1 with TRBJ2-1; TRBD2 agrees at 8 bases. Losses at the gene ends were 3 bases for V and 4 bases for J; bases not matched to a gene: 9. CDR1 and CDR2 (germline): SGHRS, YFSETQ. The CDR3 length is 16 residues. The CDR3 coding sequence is TGCGCCAGCAGCTCCCTCTCGACTAGCGCTTACAATGAGCAGTTCTTC. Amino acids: CASSSLSTSAYNEQFF.

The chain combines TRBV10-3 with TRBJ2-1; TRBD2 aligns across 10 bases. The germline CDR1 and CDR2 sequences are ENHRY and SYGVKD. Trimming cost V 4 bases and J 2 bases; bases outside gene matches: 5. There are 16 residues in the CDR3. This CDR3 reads CAISGWTSGTYNEQFF. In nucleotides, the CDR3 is TGTGCCATCAGTGGGTGGACTAGCGGAACCTACAATGAGCAGTTCTTC.

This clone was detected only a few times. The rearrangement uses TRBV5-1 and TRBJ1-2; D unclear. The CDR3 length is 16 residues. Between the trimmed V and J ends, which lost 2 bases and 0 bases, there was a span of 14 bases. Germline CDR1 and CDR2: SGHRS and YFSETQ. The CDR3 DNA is TGCGCCAGCAGCTTCGAGGAGCGGAAAACTAACTATGGCTACACCTTC. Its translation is CASSFEERKTNYGYTF.

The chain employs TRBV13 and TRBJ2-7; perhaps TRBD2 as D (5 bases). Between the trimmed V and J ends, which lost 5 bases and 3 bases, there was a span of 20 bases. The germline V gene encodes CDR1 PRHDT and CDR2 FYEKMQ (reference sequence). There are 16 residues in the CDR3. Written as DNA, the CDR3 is TGTGCCAGCAGCACCCGAGGTGCCGGGGAAGACTACGAGCAGTACTTC. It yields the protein CASSTRGAGEDYEQYF.

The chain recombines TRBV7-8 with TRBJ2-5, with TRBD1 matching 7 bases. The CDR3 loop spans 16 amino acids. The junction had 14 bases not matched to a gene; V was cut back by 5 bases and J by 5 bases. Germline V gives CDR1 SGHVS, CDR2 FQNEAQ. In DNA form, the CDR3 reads TGTGCCAGCAGCCTCTGGTCGACAGGGCCTTTTGAGACCCAGTACTTC. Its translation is CASSLWSTGPFETQYF.

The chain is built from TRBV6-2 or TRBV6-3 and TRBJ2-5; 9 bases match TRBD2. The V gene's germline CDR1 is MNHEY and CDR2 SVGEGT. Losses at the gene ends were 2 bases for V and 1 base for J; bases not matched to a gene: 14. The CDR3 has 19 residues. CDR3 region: CASSYASVRVAGAQETQYF. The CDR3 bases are TGTGCCAGCAGTTACGCGTCAGTTAGGGTAGCGGGAGCCCAAGAGACCCAGTACTTC.